The 7 T cell receptor beta chains in this list originate from one sample, sequenced in a study of blood T cell repertoires in COVID-19. Clones were read by immunoSEQ multiplex PCR, and TCRdb kept only the in-frame ones, dropping some. Of around 250,000 clones in the sample, about 87% were seen once. The sequenced sample consisted of PBMCs or T cells enriched from blood (not recorded which). The source of these receptors is a man over 45 who had been exposed to COVID-19.

The J gene is TRBJ2-1, the V gene TRBV5-4; 9 bases agree with TRBD2. V trimming: 4 bases; J trimming: 4 bases; junction bases outside the gene matches: 6. CDR1 and CDR2 from the germline V gene are SGHNT and YYREEE (reference sequence). This CDR3 region has 15 residues. The CDR3 sequence is CASSPEREAYNEQFF. The CDR3 nucleotides are TGTGCCAGCAGCCCCGAGCGGGAGGCGTACAATGAGCAGTTCTTC. Complete variable domain (other parts from reference TRBV5-4 and TRBJ2-1): ETGVTQSPTHLIKTRGQQVTLRCSSQSGHNTVSWYQQALGQGPQFIFQYYREEENGRGNFPPRFSGLQFPNYSSELNVNALELDDSALYLCASSPEREAYNEQFFGPGTRLTVL.

The chain joins TRBV2 to TRBJ1-1, with D tentatively TRBD1 (6 bases). Germline values: CDR1 SNHLY, CDR2 FYNNEI. The CDR3 consists of 14 residues. Trimming took 9 bases from V and 5 from J, leaving 19 bases between them. CDR3 sequence (DNA): TGTGCCAGTACTCCGGGGGGCGCGGATACTGAAGCTTTCTTT. This gives the protein CASTPGGADTEAFF. Complete variable domain (other parts from reference TRBV2 and TRBJ1-1): EPEVTQTPSHQVTQMGQEVILRCVPISNHLYFYWYRQILGQKVEFLVSFYNNEISEKSEIFDDQFSVERPDGSNFTLKIRSTKLEDSAMYFCASTPGGADTEAFFGQGTRLTVV.

The genes are TRBV3-1 (or the pseudogene TRBV3-2) and TRBJ1-2; maybe TRBD1 (5 bases). CDR1 and CDR2 (germline): LGHDT, YNNKEL (reference sequence). The CDR3 spans 16 residues. Trimming pared 0 bases from V and 5 bases from J, leaving 16 bases between. DNA of the CDR3: TGTGCCAGCAGCCAAGATCCTGGGGCCTTAGGATATGGCTACACCTTC. It translates to CASSQDPGALGYGYTF.

This clone showed up just once. The rearrangement joins TRBV5-1 to TRBJ2-7; D possibly corresponds to TRBD1 (6 bases). Germline assignment: CDR1 SGHRS and CDR2 YFSETQ. The V end lost 5 bases, the J end lost 0 bases, and 18 bases lay between the germline ends. The CDR3 runs 16 residues. The CDR3 DNA reads TGCGCCAGCAGACTTCTGACAGGCTCAGGCTCCTACGAGCAGTACTTC. It is translated as CASRLLTGSGSYEQYF.

The V gene is TRBV7-2, the J gene TRBJ1-1; 8 nucleotides match TRBD1. The CDR3 runs to 15 residues. The ends lost 5 bases at V and 7 bases at J; junction bases unmatched: 12. Germline V gives CDR1 SGHTA, CDR2 FQGNSA. The CDR3 region is CASSRTLTQGVEAFF. CDR3 nucleotide sequence: TGTGCCAGCAGCCGGACCCTAACACAGGGGGTTGAAGCTTTCTTT. Supplemented by reference TRBV7-2 and TRBJ1-1, the full variable domain reads GAGVSQSPSNKVTEKGKDVELRCDPISGHTALYWYRQSLGQGLEFLIYFQGNSAPDKSGLPSDRFSAERTGGSVSTLTIQRTQQEDSAVYLCASSRTLTQGVEAFFGQGTRLTVV.

Comment on this clone: Different DNA sequences within this sample yield the same CDR3. This sequence joins TRBV18 and TRBJ1-2, with D hard to call. The germline gives CDR1 KGHSH, CDR2 LQKENI. V gave up 3 bases and J gave up 0 bases, with 8 bases separating them. This CDR3 is 14 amino acids long. CDR3 nucleotide sequence: TGTGCCAGCTCACCCGGGGTCGCTAACTATGGCTACACCTTC. As protein: CASSPGVANYGYTF.

This chain connects TRBV6-5 to TRBJ2-7; 8 bases align to TRBD1. Trimming removed 6 bases from V and 7 bases from J; junction bases left unmatched: 14. The germline gives CDR1 MNHEY, CDR2 SVGAGI. The CDR3 runs to 15 residues. The CDR3 nucleotides read TGTGCCAGCAGCCCGACAGGGGCTCCCATAGGTGAGCAGTACGTC. Amino acids: CASSPTGAPIGEQYV.